Listed below are T cell receptor beta chains from one sample, sequenced in a study of T cell responses to AZD1222 COVID-19 vaccine. Generated by immunoSEQ multiplex PCR, the TCRdb table keeps only in-frame clones and is missing some. Among just over 150,000 clones listed, approximately 90% were seen once. Sequences were derived from peripheral blood, sampled after recovery from COVID-19. These receptors all come from an adult who had recovered from COVID-19. The CDR3 runs from the conserved cysteine through the conserved F or W. D genes are given only for firm matches. Clone size, where shown, is once, few, many, or a class for clones that have expanded.

>TRBJ2-3|.|TRBV7-2|.
CASSLVGRTDTQYF
TGTGCCAGCAGCTTGGTGGGGCGCACAGATACGCAGTATTTT
>TRBJ2-7|.|TRBV9|.
CASSVAPGVSYEQYF
TGTGCCAGCAGCGTAGCCCCCGGGGTCTCCTACGAGCAGTACTTC
>TRBJ1-2|.|TRBV11-1|.
CASSPGRSNYGYTF
TGTGCCAGCAGCCCGGGGAGGTCAAACTATGGCTACACCTTC
>TRBJ1-3|.|TRBV9|.
CASSVAPTGSSGNTIYF
TGTGCCAGCAGCGTAGCTCCTACAGGTAGCTCTGGAAACACCATATATTTT
>TRBJ1-1|.|TRBV27|TRBD1
CATGNRGTEAFF
TGTGCCACGGGAAACAGGGGAACTGAAGCTTTCTTT
>TRBJ2-3|.|TRBV2|TRBD1
CASSDSGQGSDTQYF
TGTGCCAGCAGTGATAGCGGACAGGGGTCAGATACGCAGTATTTT
>TRBJ1-2|.|TRBV29-1|TRBD1
CSAGGAWGYTF
TGCAGCGCAGGGGGGGCTTGGGGCTACACCTTC
>TRBJ2-7|.|TRBV27|TRBD1
CASSLGQGAEQYF
TGTGCCAGCAGTTTGGGACAGGGCGCCGAGCAGTACTTC
>TRBJ1-2|.|TRBV5-6|.
CASSPLGPNYGYTF
TGTGCCAGCAGCCCCCTTGGTCCTAACTATGGCTACACCTTC
>TRBJ1-4|.|TRBV2|.
CASWRFNEKLFF
TGTGCCAGCTGGCGTTTCAATGAAAAACTGTTTTTT
>TRBJ1-1|once|TRBV20-1|.
CSARNTEAFF
TGCAGTGCCCGGAACACTGAAGCTTTCTTT
>TRBJ1-3|.|TRBV29-1|.
CSVEVGGAGGNTIYF
TGCAGCGTTGAAGTGGGGGGGGCAGGTGGAAACACCATATATTTT
>TRBJ2-2|.|TRBV7-2|.
CASSLESTNTGELFF
TGTGCCAGCAGCTTAGAGTCGACGAACACCGGGGAGCTGTTTTTT
>TRBJ2-7|.|TRBV6-5|TRBD2
CASSLGLAGVYEQYF
TGTGCCAGCAGCCTAGGACTAGCGGGGGTCTACGAGCAGTACTTC
>TRBJ1-4|.|TRBV19|.
CASSMRGISGEKLFF
TGTGCCAGTAGTATGAGGGGGATCTCGGGCGAAAAACTGTTTTTT
>TRBJ1-2|.|TRBV6-1|.
CASSHSTGLVVYTF
TGTGCCAGCAGCCACTCGACAGGTCTTGTAGTCTACACCTTC
>TRBJ2-1|.|TRBV18|.
CASSPPGGGAYNEQFF
TGTGCCAGCTCACCGCCTGGAGGGGGGGCCTACAATGAGCAGTTCTTC
>TRBJ1-5|.|TRBV29-1|.
CSVEEEGHNQPQHF
TGCAGCGTTGAGGAAGAAGGGCACAATCAGCCCCAGCATTTT
>TRBJ2-7|.|TRBV4-3|.
CASSRVLGRVDEQYF
TGCGCCAGCAGCCGGGTCTTGGGTCGAGTGGACGAGCAGTACTTC
>TRBJ2-5|few|TRBV4-2|TRBD2
CASSQVSGTQETQYF
TGTGCCAGCAGCCAAGTGAGCGGGACCCAAGAGACCCAGTACTTC
>TRBJ1-5|few|TRBV2|.
CASSERGYSNQPQHF
TGTGCCAGCAGTGAAAGGGGCTATAGCAATCAGCCCCAGCATTTT
>TRBJ1-6|.|TRBV7-2|.
CASSPTGGTLNSPLHF
TGTGCCAGCAGCCCTACGGGGGGTACCCTAAATTCACCCCTCCACTTT
>TRBJ1-4|.|TRBV7-8|.
CASSTPQELNEKLFF
TGTGCCAGCAGCACACCCCAGGAGCTAAATGAAAAACTGTTTTTT
>TRBJ2-7|few|TRBV28|.
CATHGVYEQYF
TGTGCCACTCACGGGGTTTACGAGCAGTACTTC